This TCR beta chain was observed in a study of T cells in Graves' hyperthyroidism and ophthalmopathy. V was pared by 4 bases and J by 5 bases, with 6 bases of the junction left unmatched. Germline V gene lookup returns CDR1 WNHNN and CDR2 SYGVQD (reference sequence). This CDR3 has 15 residues. Turning to this clonotype: As yet, its antigen is unknown.

RNA transcripts provided the source from which TCR beta CDR3 regions were amplified. A set of HTBI primers served as the primers for a first-round RT-PCR of the TCR CDR3. TCRdb re-analysed the multiplex PCR reads in MiXCR, keeping a single row per CDR3 protein. The table records around 520,000 distinct CDR3 sequences, about 15% of them present only once. Study observations and caveats: Before onset, ophthalmopathy was predicted by the model a median around 6 months earlier.

Based on clinical symptoms, serum thyroxine and TRAb, thyroid ultrasound and orbital computed tomography, diagnoses were reached. About 10 ml fresh peripheral blood yielded the PBMCs. Sequenced: blood. V and J are TRBV10-1 and TRBJ1-1, with 11 bases fitting TRBD1. The sequence came from a woman aged 18-29 years with Graves' hyperthyroidism. CDR3 region: CASSVGGQGATEAFF. The CDR3 bases are TGCGCCAGCAGTGTCGGAGGACAGGGGGCGACTGAAGCTTTCTTT.